A single sample gave rise to the 5 T cell receptor beta chains below, sequenced in a study of blood T cell repertoires in COVID-19. Data came from immunoSEQ multiplex PCR; TCRdb stores just in-frame clones and leaves some out. Among just over 300,000 clones listed, under 90% were seen once. Sequenced: PBMCs or T cells enriched from blood (not recorded which). The origin of the receptors is a man aged 25 to 40 who had recovered from COVID-19.

The chain employs TRBV18 and TRBJ2-5; D possibly corresponds to TRBD2 (5 bases). This CDR3 has 13 amino acids. Germline V gives CDR1 KGHSH, CDR2 LQKENI. The V and J ends lost 0 bases and 3 bases respectively, with 5 bases between them. The CDR3 DNA is TGTGCCAGCTCACCACCCGGGGAAGAGACCCAGTACTTC. Its translation is CASSPPGEETQYF.

The chain carries TRBV4-1 and TRBJ2-1; no definite D call. Germline V gives CDR1 MGHRA, CDR2 YSYEKL. The CDR3 has 16 amino acids. Trimming shortened V by 1 base and J by 1 base, and 11 bases separated the two germline ends. CDR3 bases: TGCGCCAGCAGCCAAGCACACCCCGGGTCCTACAATGAGCAGTTCTTC. Translated, it gives CASSQAHPGSYNEQFF.

V usage is TRBV28 and J usage is TRBJ2-1, with 8 bases lining up with TRBD2. Trimming took 6 bases from V and 2 from J; bases not matched to a gene: 12. CDR1 MDHEN and CDR2 SYDVKM come from the germline V gene. This CDR3 comprises 17 residues. The CDR3 nucleotides read TGTGCCAGCAGAGGTCCATATCCGGGGGGGGCCTACAATGAGCAGTTCTTC. Its protein is CASRGPYPGGAYNEQFF.

This clone has just a few counts. The rearrangement links TRBV28 to TRBJ1-2; 7 nucleotides line up with TRBD1. Germline V gene sequence: CDR1 MDHEN, CDR2 SYDVKM. The CDR3 runs 14 residues. J gave up 7 bases and V 6 bases, and 11 bases lay outside the gene matches. CDR3 nucleotide sequence: TGTGCCAGCAGCTCGGGACAGTTGAAGGGTGGCTACACCTTC. It is translated as CASSSGQLKGGYTF.

The V and J genes are TRBV6-5 and TRBJ1-2; D uncertain. CDR1 MNHEY and CDR2 SVGAGI come from the germline V gene. The CDR3 is made up of 14 amino acids. The V gene lost 6 bases and the J gene lost 2 bases, with 13 bases spanning the gap. The CDR3 here is CASSLGSLNYGYTF. For the CDR3, the DNA is TGTGCCAGCAGCCTCGGGTCTCTAAACTATGGCTACACCTTC.